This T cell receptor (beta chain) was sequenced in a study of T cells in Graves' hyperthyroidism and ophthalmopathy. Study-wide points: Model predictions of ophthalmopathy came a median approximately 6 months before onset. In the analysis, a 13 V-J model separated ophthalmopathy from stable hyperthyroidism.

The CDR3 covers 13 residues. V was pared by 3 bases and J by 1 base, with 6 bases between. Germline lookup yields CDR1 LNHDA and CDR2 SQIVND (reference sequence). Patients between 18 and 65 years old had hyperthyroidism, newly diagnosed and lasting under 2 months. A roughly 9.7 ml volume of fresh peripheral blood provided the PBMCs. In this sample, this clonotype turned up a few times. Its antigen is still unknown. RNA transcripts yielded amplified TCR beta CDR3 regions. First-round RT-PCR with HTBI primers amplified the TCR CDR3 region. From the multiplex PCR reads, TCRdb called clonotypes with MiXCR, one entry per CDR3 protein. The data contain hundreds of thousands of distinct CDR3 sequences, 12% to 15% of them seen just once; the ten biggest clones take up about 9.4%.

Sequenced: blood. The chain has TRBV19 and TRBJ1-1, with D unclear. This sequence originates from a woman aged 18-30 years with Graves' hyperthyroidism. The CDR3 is CASSISENTEAFF. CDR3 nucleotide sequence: TGTGCCAGTAGTATTTCTGAGAACACTGAAGCTTTCTTT.